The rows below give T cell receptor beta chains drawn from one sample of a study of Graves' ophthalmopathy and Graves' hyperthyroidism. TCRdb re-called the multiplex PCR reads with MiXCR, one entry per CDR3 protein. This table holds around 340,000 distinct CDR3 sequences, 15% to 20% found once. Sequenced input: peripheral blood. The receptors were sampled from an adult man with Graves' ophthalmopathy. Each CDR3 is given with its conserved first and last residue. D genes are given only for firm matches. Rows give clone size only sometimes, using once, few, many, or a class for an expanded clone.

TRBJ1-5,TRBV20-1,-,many,CSARDSRDQPQHF,TGCAGTGCTAGAGATTCGCGGGATCAGCCCCAGCATTTT
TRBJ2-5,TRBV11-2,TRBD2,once,CASRIAGGTETQYF,TGTGCCAGCAGGATAGCGGGAGGTACAGAGACCCAGTACTTC
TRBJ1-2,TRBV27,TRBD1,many,CASSPESGTGGYYGYTF,TGTGCCAGCAGTCCCGAATCCGGGACAGGGGGATACTATGGCTACACCTTC
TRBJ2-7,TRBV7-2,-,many,CASSLAGVRYEQYF,TGTGCCAGCAGCTTAGCGGGGGTCCGCTACGAGCAGTACTTC
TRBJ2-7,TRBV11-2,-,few,CASSLVSGTRNYEQYF,TGTGCCAGCAGCTTAGTCTCGGGGACTCGAAATTACGAGCAGTACTTC
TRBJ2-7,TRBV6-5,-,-,CASSYAWDYEQYF,TGTGCCAGCAGTTACGCCTGGGACTACGAGCAGTACTTC
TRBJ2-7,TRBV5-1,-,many,CASSFKTGTLYEQYF,TGCGCCAGCAGCTTCAAGACCGGGACACTCTACGAGCAGTACTTC
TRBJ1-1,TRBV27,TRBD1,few,CASSRRGMNTEAFF,TGTGCCAGCAGTCGCAGGGGGATGAACACTGAAGCTTTCTTT
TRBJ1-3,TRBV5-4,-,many,CASSLDRNTIYF,TGTGCCAGCAGCTTGGATAGGAACACCATATATTTT
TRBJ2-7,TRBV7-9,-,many,CASRAGQLYEQYF,TGTGCCAGCAGGGCGGGACAGCTCTACGAGCAGTACTTC
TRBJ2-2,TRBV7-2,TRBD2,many,CASSLTLAGGNTGELFF,TGTGCCAGCAGCTTAACCCTAGCGGGGGGTAACACCGGGGAGCTGTTTTTT
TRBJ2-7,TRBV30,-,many,CAWSVRPNRYEQYF,TGTGCCTGGAGTGTTAGACCGAACCGCTACGAGCAGTACTTC
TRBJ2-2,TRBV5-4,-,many,CASSLNSLGELFF,TGTGCCAGCAGCTTAAACAGTCTAGGGGAGCTGTTTTTT
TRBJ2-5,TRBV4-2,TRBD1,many,CASSQAAGGQETQYF,TGTGCCAGCAGCCAAGCAGCAGGGGGCCAAGAGACCCAGTACTTC
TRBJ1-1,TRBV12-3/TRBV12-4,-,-,CASSFAGSNTEAFF,TGTGCCAGCAGTTTCGCCGGTTCGAACACTGAAGCTTTCTTT
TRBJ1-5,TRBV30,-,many,CAWSNQGNQPQHF,TGTGCCTGGAGTAACCAGGGAAATCAGCCCCAGCATTTT
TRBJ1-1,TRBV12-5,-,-,CASGLVEGEAFF,TGTGCTAGTGGTTTGGTGGAAGGTGAAGCTTTCTTT
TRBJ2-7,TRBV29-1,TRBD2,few,CSVAGGTSGTYEQYF,TGCAGCGTTGCCGGAGGGACTAGCGGAACCTACGAGCAGTACTTC
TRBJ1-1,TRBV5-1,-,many,CASSESDMNTEAFF,TGCGCCAGCAGCGAGTCGGACATGAACACTGAAGCTTTCTTT
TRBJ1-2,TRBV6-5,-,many,CASRPGYDFYGYTF,TGTGCCAGCCGCCCCGGCTATGACTTCTATGGCTACACCTTC
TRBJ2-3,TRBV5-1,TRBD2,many,CASSLNSGGGTDTQYF,TGCGCCAGCAGCTTGAATTCCGGGGGGGGCACAGATACGCAGTATTTT
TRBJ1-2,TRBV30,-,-,CAWSPNTGLGYTF,TGTGCCTGGAGTCCCAACACAGGGCTTGGCTACACCTTC
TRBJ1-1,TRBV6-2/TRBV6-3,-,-,CASSQRREAFF,TGTGCCAGCAGTCAGAGGAGAGAAGCTTTCTTT
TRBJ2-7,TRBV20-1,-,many,CSARDSPLRFEQYF,TGCAGTGCTAGGGACAGCCCACTAAGGTTCGAGCAGTACTTC
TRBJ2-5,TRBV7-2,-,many,CASSLPLGVGAQYF,TGTGCCAGCAGCCTCCCCTTGGGGGTTGGGGCCCAGTACTTC
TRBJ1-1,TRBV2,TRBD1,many,CASSAFGTGNTEAFF,TGTGCCAGCAGTGCGTTCGGGACAGGGAACACTGAAGCTTTCTTT
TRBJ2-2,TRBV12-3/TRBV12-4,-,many,CASSFDPGANTGELFF,TGTGCCAGCAGTTTCGATCCGGGAGCGAACACCGGGGAGCTGTTTTTT
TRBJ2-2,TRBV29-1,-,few,CSVGGALNTGELFF,TGCAGCGTTGGGGGGGCTCTGAACACCGGGGAGCTGTTTTTT
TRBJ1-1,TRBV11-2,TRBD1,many,CASSLGPHRGRNTEAFF,TGTGCCAGCAGCTTAGGCCCACACAGGGGGCGAAACACTGAAGCTTTCTTT
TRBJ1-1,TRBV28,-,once,CATTKGMNTEAYF,TGTGCCACGACGAAAGGGATGAACACTGAAGCTTACTTT
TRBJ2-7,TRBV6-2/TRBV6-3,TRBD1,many,CASRDRVDEQYF,TGTGCCAGTAGAGACAGGGTCGACGAGCAGTACTTC
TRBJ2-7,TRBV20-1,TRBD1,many,CSARAGGGEQYF,TGCAGTGCTAGAGCAGGGGGCGGCGAGCAGTACTTC
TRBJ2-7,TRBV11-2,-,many,CASSSMGVSYEQYF,TGTGCCAGCAGCTCCATGGGGGTTTCCTACGAGCAGTACTTC
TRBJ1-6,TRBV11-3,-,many,CASSLVPGVRSPLHF,TGTGCCAGCAGCTTAGTGCCAGGGGTGCGCTCACCCCTCCACTTT
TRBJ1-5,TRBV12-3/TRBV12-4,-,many,CASSPVGGGNQPQHF,TGTGCCAGCAGTCCTGTGGGGGGAGGCAATCAGCCCCAGCATTTT
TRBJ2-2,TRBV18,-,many,CASSPDLSTGELFF,TGTGCCAGCTCACCCGACTTGTCCACCGGGGAGCTGTTTTTT
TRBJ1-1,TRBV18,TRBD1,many,CASRQGGFEAFF,TGTGCCAGCAGACAGGGTGGCTTCGAAGCTTTCTTT
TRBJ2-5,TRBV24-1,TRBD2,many,CATSDVAGGKETQYF,TGTGCCACCAGTGATGTAGCGGGAGGGAAAGAGACCCAGTACTTC
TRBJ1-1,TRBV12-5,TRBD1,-,CASGFGQVNTEAFF,TGTGCTAGTGGTTTTGGACAGGTCAACACTGAAGCTTTCTTT
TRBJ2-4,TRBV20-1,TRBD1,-,CSALQGHIQYF,TGCAGTGCTTTACAGGGGCACATTCAGTACTTC
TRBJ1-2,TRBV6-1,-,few,CASRGELYGYTF,TGTGCCAGCAGGGGGGAACTATATGGCTACACCTTC
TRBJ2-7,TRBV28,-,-,CASSLGVPTYEQYF,TGTGCCAGCAGTTTAGGGGTTCCCACCTACGAGCAGTACTTC
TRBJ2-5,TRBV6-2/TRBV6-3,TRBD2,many,CASTPGLSQAGTQYF,TGTGCCAGCACCCCGGGACTATCCCAGGCCGGGACCCAGTACTTC
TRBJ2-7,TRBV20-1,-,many,CSASERGGEQYF,TGCAGTGCATCCGAAAGGGGCGGCGAGCAGTACTTC
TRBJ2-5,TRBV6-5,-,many,CASSYSMRGSRETQYF,TGTGCCAGCAGTTACTCGATGAGGGGGTCTCGAGAGACCCAGTACTTC
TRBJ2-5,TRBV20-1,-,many,CSAGTLFQETQYF,TGCAGTGCTGGGACACTATTTCAAGAGACCCAGTACTTC
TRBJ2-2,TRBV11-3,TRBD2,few,CASSLIAGSGELFF,TGTGCCAGCAGCTTAATAGCGGGATCCGGGGAGCTGTTTTTT
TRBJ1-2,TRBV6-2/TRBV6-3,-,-,CASSYSFRTEDYGYTF,TGTGCCAGCAGTTACTCGTTCCGGACAGAAGACTATGGCTACACCTTC
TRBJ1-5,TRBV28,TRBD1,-,CASSSPMRTGNQPQHF,TGTGCCAGCAGCTCCCCAATGCGGACAGGAAATCAGCCCCAGCATTTT
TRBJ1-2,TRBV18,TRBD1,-,CASSKDRDYGYTF,TGTGCCAGCTCAAAGGACAGGGACTATGGCTACACCTTC
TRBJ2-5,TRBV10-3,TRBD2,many,CAISEGLAVGQETQYF,TGTGCCATCAGTGAAGGACTAGCGGTGGGCCAAGAGACCCAGTACTTC
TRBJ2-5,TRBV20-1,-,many,CSAIPHRDSQETQYF,TGCAGTGCTATTCCTCATCGGGACTCGCAAGAGACCCAGTACTTC
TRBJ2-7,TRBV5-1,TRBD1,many,CASSLGAGGVDEQYF,TGCGCCAGCAGCTTGGGGGCAGGGGGAGTAGACGAGCAGTACTTC
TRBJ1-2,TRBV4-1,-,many,CASSQEDRILYGYTF,TGCGCCAGCAGCCAAGAGGACAGAATTCTCTATGGCTACACCTTC